This T cell receptor beta chain was recovered during a study of cytomegalovirus exposure and HLA in healthy donors. Losses at the gene ends were 8 bases for V and 7 bases for J; bases not matched to a gene: 7. The CDR3 runs 14 residues. Per germline, CDR1 ENHRY and CDR2 SYGVKD. PCR amplification relied on 60 Vbeta primers (plus 13 Jbeta primers). Repertoires were generated with immunoSEQ multiplex PCR, while TCRdb's copy carries only in-frame clones and drops some. The data hold a few hundred thousand clones, with 75% to 85% observed a single time. Sample: PBMCs. The V call is TRBV10-3, the J call TRBJ2-1; 11 bases match TRBD2. The TCR originated in a woman in her fifties or sixties in good health and CMV-seropositive. The CDR3 here is CAIGLAGGGNEQFF. CDR3 bases: TGTGCCATCGGTCTAGCGGGAGGTGGGAATGAGCAGTTCTTC.